A single sample gave rise to the 15 T cell receptor beta chains below, sequenced in a study of preoperative IRX-2 immunotherapy in early breast cancer. The treatment was: preoperative locoregional IRX-2 cytokine immunotherapy. Method: immunoSEQ multiplex PCR; TCRdb's copy keeps in-frame clones and lacks some. The table shows more than 25,000 clones, with roughly four fifths occurring only once. The sequencing used lymph node tissue, collected after IRX-2 immunotherapy. All receptors derive from a human donor with breast cancer.

This chain joins TRBV11-3 and TRBJ2-6; D unclear. The CDR3 consists of 15 residues. Trimming pared 5 bases from V and 2 bases from J, leaving 10 bases between. Germline assignment: CDR1 SGHNT and CDR2 YENEEA. CDR3 protein: CASSHRVAGANVLTF. The CDR3 DNA follows: TGTGCCAGCAGCCATAGGGTGGCTGGGGCCAACGTCCTGACTTTC. The whole variable domain, remainder taken from reference TRBV11-3 and TRBJ2-6, is EAGVVQSPRYKIIEKKQPVAFWCNPISGHNTLYWYLQNLGQGPELLIRYENEEAVDDSQLPKDRFSAERLKGVDSTLKIQPAELGDSAVYLCASSHRVAGANVLTFGAGSRLTVL.

This rearrangement joins TRBV18 to TRBJ2-1; D might be TRBD2 (6 bases). This CDR3 region has 14 residues. Germline CDR1 reads KGHSH; CDR2 reads LQKENI. The ends were cut back, 2 bases at V and 5 bases at J, with 10 bases in the middle. The CDR3 bases are TGTGCCAGCTCACCAGGAGGGGAGCACAATGAGCAGTTCTTC. Its protein product is CASSPGGEHNEQFF.

The rearrangement links TRBV9 to TRBJ2-3; D gene uncertain. The CDR3 loop spans 14 amino acids. V dropped 1 base and J dropped 2 bases, with 8 bases sitting between them. The germline gives CDR1 SGDLS, CDR2 YYNGEE. In nucleotides, the CDR3 is TGTGCCAGCAGCGTATTGACTGTCACAGATACGCAGTATTTT. Translating gives CASSVLTVTDTQYF.

The chain uses TRBV28 and TRBJ1-5, with no clear D. The CDR3 has 14 residues. Germline CDR1 and CDR2: MDHEN and SYDVKM. With 3 bases removed from V and 9 bases from J, the gap between germline ends came to 15 bases. The CDR3 DNA is TGTGCCAGCAGTTTGACCCCCCCAAGAGCGCCCCAGCATTTT. As protein: CASSLTPPRAPQHF.

V is TRBV14 and J is TRBJ2-7; 9 bases are a match to TRBD1. With 1 base clipped from V and 5 bases from J, the junction kept 6 bases outside the gene matches. Looked up from germline, CDR1 is SGHDN and CDR2 is FVKESK. This CDR3 region has 15 residues. This CDR3 reads CASSQVGQGIHEQYF. In nucleotides, the CDR3 is TGTGCCAGCAGCCAAGTGGGACAGGGCATACACGAGCAGTACTTC.

The CDR3 protein is CASSLLTAGTGGSYEQYF. The CDR3 coding sequence is TGCGCCAGCAGCCTCCTCACTGCCGGGACAGGGGGCTCCTACGAGCAGTACTTC. V usage is TRBV1 and J usage is TRBJ2-7; the D segment call TRBD1 is taken from the table without a DNA check. TRBV1 is described as a pseudogene. The CDR3 loop spans 18 amino acids.

This clone came up a few times. The chain couples TRBV19 to TRBJ1-1; TRBD1 agrees at 9 bases. There are 13 residues in the CDR3. Germline V CDR1 and CDR2: LNHDA, SQIVND (reference sequence). Trimming at V came to 8 bases and at J to 5 bases, leaving 6 bases not matched to a gene. The CDR3 protein is CASGDRAGTEAFF. In DNA, the CDR3 is TGTGCCAGTGGGGACAGGGCTGGGACTGAAGCTTTCTTT.

The rearrangement links TRBV18 to TRBJ2-7, with TRBD1 as a possible D gene (6 bases). V lost 4 bases, J lost 6 bases, and 10 bases lay in between. CDR3 length: 12 residues. The germline gives CDR1 KGHSH, CDR2 LQKENI. Here the CDR3 reads CASSQQGSEQYV. The DNA of the CDR3 is TGTGCCAGCTCACAACAGGGATCCGAGCAGTACGTC.

This clone was seen more than once but under ten times. V and J are TRBV18 and TRBJ2-5, with TRBD2 matching 12 bases. The CDR3 totals 14 residues. J lost 5 bases, V lost 3 bases, and 1 base had no gene match. The germline V gene has CDR1 KGHSH and CDR2 LQKENI. Written as DNA, the CDR3 is TGTGCCAGCTCACCGGGGACTAGCGGGGAGACCCAGTACTTC. Amino acids: CASSPGTSGETQYF.

The chain links TRBV6-8 to TRBJ2-2, with TRBD1 matching over 7 bases. Germline lookup yields CDR1 MNHGY and CDR2 SAAAGT. The CDR3 length is 19 residues. After removal of 6 bases from V and 1 base from J, the junction contained 17 bases not matched to a gene. CDR3 residues: CASSRRGHASGGNTGELFF. CDR3 DNA sequence: TGTGCCAGCAGCCGCCGGGGTCACGCGTCAGGGGGGAACACCGGGGAGCTGTTTTTT.

This chain links TRBV5-1 with TRBJ1-2; a weak D match, TRBD1 (6 bases). The CDR3 is 16 amino acids. V shed 0 bases and J shed 1 base, with 13 bases lying between them. Germline CDR1 reads SGHRS; CDR2 reads YFSETQ. The CDR3 bases are TGCGCCAGCAGCTTGGGTAGGACAGATATTAACTATGGCTACACCTTC. Its protein is CASSLGRTDINYGYTF. Full variable domain (rest looked up from reference TRBV5-1 and TRBJ1-2): KAGVTQTPRYLIKTRGQQVTLSCSPISGHRSVSWYQQTPGQGLQFLFEYFSETQRNKGNFPGRFSGRQFSNSRSEMNVSTLELGDSALYLCASSLGRTDINYGYTFGSGTRLTVV.

V gene TRBV10-2 combines with J gene TRBJ1-1, with 8 positions matching TRBD1. With 7 bases clipped from V and 6 bases from J, the junction kept 7 bases outside the gene matches. The CDR3 spans 13 residues. Germline V gives CDR1 WSHSY, CDR2 SAAADI. The CDR3: CASTQGGGAEAFF. In DNA, the CDR3 is TGCGCCAGCACACAGGGGGGAGGAGCTGAAGCTTTCTTT.

V usage is TRBV9 and J usage is TRBJ1-1; D is undetermined. The germline CDR1 and CDR2 sequences are SGDLS and YYNGEE. Between the trimmed V and J ends, which lost 5 bases and 0 bases, there was a span of 11 bases. This CDR3 has 14 residues. The CDR3 sequence: CASSRTHMNTEAFF. CDR3 bases: TGTGCCAGCAGTAGAACACATATGAACACTGAAGCTTTCTTT.

This clone was picked up one time. This sequence joins TRBV5-1 and TRBJ1-6; unclear D gene. This CDR3 contains 15 residues. Germline CDR1 reads SGHRS; CDR2 reads YFSETQ. V gave up 0 bases and J gave up 7 bases, with 11 bases separating them. CDR3 in amino acids: CASSLAPSGNSPLHF. DNA for the CDR3: TGCGCCAGCAGCTTGGCACCTTCGGGGAATTCACCCCTCCACTTT.

The chain is built from TRBV14 and TRBJ2-2; no clear D. Trimming pared 4 bases from V and 4 bases from J, leaving 7 bases between. The CDR3 spans 13 residues. Germline CDR1 reads SGHDN; CDR2 reads FVKESK. The CDR3 region is CASSPDPTGELFF. The DNA for the CDR3 is TGTGCCAGCAGCCCGGACCCCACCGGGGAGCTGTTTTTT.